This T cell receptor (beta chain) was sequenced during a study of Ad26.COV2.S vaccination and SARS-CoV-2 variants. On the study more broadly: The study gave Ad26.COV2.S intramuscularly, once or twice 56 days apart.

This clone was counted a single time. The treatment: around 19 received Ad26.COV2.S at low or high dose, single or two shots; 5 received placebo; per-sample allocation not given. All samples were drawn on day 63, counting from the first vaccine or placebo injection. The data were produced by immunoSEQ multiplex PCR, yet TCRdb's version contains in-frame clones alone and is incomplete. The data hold a few hundred thousand clones, with over 75% observed a single time. This TCR was recovered from a person between 18 and 60 years old who received the Ad26.COV2.S COVID-19 vaccine or a placebo. This material consisted of peripheral blood, taken in a trial of Ad26.COV2.S vaccine versus placebo.

The CDR3 DNA is TGTGCCAGCAGTGCATATGGGTTGACGAGCAATCAGCCCCAGCATTTT. Its protein is CASSAYGLTSNQPQHF. The chain recombines TRBV2 with TRBJ1-5, with D uncertain. The CDR3 sequence is 16 residues long. Trimming took 4 bases from V and 1 from J, leaving 14 bases between them. CDR1 is SNHLY, CDR2 FYNNEI, per germline.